This T cell receptor beta chain was recovered during a study of Tregs in tolerant kidney transplant recipients (dated by TCRdb to between 2018 and 2020). Study-level background: The study used TCRbeta sequencing to identify donor-specific regulatory T cells before combined kidney and bone marrow transplantation, then tracked those cells after transplant. Several methods of expanding Tregs specific for an allogeneic donor were compared by TCRbeta repertoire sequencing in a few healthy controls.

From a lookup of the germline V gene, CDR1 and CDR2 are MNHNS and SASEGT. Germline trimming amounts to 6 bases on V and 1 base on J, with 5 as the count of junction bases outside the gene matches. From cysteine to phenylalanine, the CDR3 is 14 amino acids long. The kept DNA is CDR3 alone, 42 bases in frame from the first base. Points the paper makes about the study in general: The most biologically relevant and donor-specific TCRbeta repertoire appeared to be identified by expanding Tregs with activated donor B cells. Because the study included only a small number of patients, the results must be confirmed in larger populations and under other immunosuppression protocols. Biological reproducibility was not directly assessed, although technical replication error appeared to be minimal.

In the case of this clone: Its specific antigen is unknown. No much larger clone exists at a distance of one base, and base qualities are not known.

Unstimulated Tregs (CD4+CD25+CD127-), CD4+ non-Tregs (CD4+CD25-), CD4 and CD8 cells were FACS-sorted from thawed PBMCs. Prior to Treg sorting, thawed PBMCs were rested overnight at 37 degrees C with around 200 IU/ml IL-2. Healthy control blood came either as purchased buffy coats or from healthy volunteers. Healthy control blood was processed to PBMCs by Ficoll density gradient and cryopreserved, and patient PBMCs were collected before and after transplant. For TCRbeta CDR3 sequencing, genomic DNA was extracted from sorted cells using the QIAGEN DNeasy Blood and Tissue Kit. High-throughput TCRbeta CDR3 sequencing, including PCR amplification with bias correction and internal controls, was performed commercially through immunoSEQ. As for the authors' bioinformatics: Unique productive TCRbeta sequences were defined by CDR3 nucleotide sequence where primers matched, and otherwise by CDR3 amino acid sequence together with Vbeta and Jbeta genes. To correct sorting error, sequences shared between sorted populations at a frequency ratio of 2:1 or less were removed; the rest were assigned to the higher population. Donor-reactive sequences were defined as at least 5-fold expanded in CFSE-low cells versus unstimulated cells, with frequency of at least 0.01% in CFSE-low cells. Repertoire divergence was quantified by Jensen-Shannon divergence calculated from the top 100 TCRbeta sequences ranked by frequency. For any sample with multiple sequencing runs, sorting error was corrected in each run separately before the runs were pooled. As stored in TCRdb, this immuneACCESS dataset retains in-frame rearrangements with V and J assigned. A fraction of the clones does not appear; measured against another copy, unresolved V genes explain less than half of the discrepancy, and the remainder lacks a known reason. V and J calls and clone size are those listed in that table; D and trimming were worked out from the DNA. Counted in this sample were roughly 17,000 clones; roughly 82% of them appeared once. The top ten constitute over 2% of the sample.

Rearrangement joined TRBV6-1 to TRBJ1-1; 7 central bases correspond to TRBD1. The sample consisted of Tregs from blood. The receptor comes from a human donor in good health. The CDR3 sequence is CASRNRGRNTEAFF. The DNA sequence reads TGTGCCAGCAGGAACAGGGGTCGGAACACTGAAGCTTTCTTT.